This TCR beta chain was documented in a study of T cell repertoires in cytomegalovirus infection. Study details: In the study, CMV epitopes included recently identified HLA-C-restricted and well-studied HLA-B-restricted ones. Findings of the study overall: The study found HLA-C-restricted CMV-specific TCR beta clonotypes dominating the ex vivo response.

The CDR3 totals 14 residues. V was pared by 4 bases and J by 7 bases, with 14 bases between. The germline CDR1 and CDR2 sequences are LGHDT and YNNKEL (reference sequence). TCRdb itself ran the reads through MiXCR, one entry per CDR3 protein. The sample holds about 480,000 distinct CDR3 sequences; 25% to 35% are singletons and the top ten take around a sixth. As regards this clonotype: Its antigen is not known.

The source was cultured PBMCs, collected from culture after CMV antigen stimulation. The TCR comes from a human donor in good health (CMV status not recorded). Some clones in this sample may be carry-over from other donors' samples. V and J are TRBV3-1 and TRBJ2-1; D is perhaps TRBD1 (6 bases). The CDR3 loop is CASSRDTTRNEQFF. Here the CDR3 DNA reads TGTGCCAGCAGCCGGGACACGACGCGGAATGAGCAGTTCTTC.